This T cell receptor beta chain was profiled in a study of blood T cell repertoires in COVID-19. About the research overall: From the United States, Italy and Spain came samples of acute and convalescent COVID-19. The analysed material was cDNA or gDNA that came from T cells, B-cell-depleted T cells, or PBMCs.

Original processing notes: Reference gene primer amplification yielded estimated nucleated cell counts. Sequencing used immunoSEQ multiplex PCR; TCRdb keeps in-frame clones, though not all of them. V, J and clone size are those of that table, while D and trimming were read from the DNA. The sample has about 69,000 clones; more than 75% are singletons. The receptor comes from a man aged 40-50 years with COVID-19, enrolled during active disease. Sample: peripheral blood.

The CDR3: CASQTSGVRDTQYF. CDR3 nucleotide sequence: TGTGCCAGCCAAACTAGCGGGGTGCGTGATACGCAGTATTTT. The gene calls are TRBV2 and TRBJ2-3; 10 bases agree with TRBD2. V lost 8 bases and J lost 6; bases outside the gene matches: 8. In germline, CDR1 is SNHLY, CDR2 FYNNEI. The CDR3 totals 14 residues.